These 18 T cell receptor beta chains originate from one sample sequenced in a study of blood T cell repertoires in COVID-19 (dated by TCRdb to the early 2020s). The method behind the library was the immunoSEQ multiplex PCR assay. The source is immuneACCESS, and TCRdb retained only in-frame sequences with V and J called. Part of the clones is not carried over; for the studies checked, unresolved V genes explain less than half of this, and the remainder is unexplained. The sample table lists approximately 380,000 clones, 85% of them with a count of one. Of the sample, approximately 3.7% is held by the ten largest clones. Sequencing used peripheral blood. These receptors all stem from a woman between 18 and 29 years old with acute or convalescent COVID-19.

The J gene is TRBJ1-2, the V gene TRBV19, with D possibly matching TRBD1 (6 bases). Germline-derived CDR1 and CDR2 are LNHDA and SQIVND (reference sequence). V was clipped by 6 bases and J by 0 bases, with 14 bases between them. The CDR3 is made up of 15 amino acids. CDR3: CASSIQGLANYGYTF. The CDR3 DNA reads as TGTGCCAGTAGCATACAGGGTCTAGCTAACTATGGCTACACCTTC.

This chain links TRBV6-5 with TRBJ2-1, with D maybe TRBD1 (5 bases). CDR1 is MNHEY and CDR2 is SVGAGI in the germline V gene. Trimming left V 6 bases short and J 5 bases short, with 8 bases between. CDR3 size: 12 residues. CDR3 region: CASRTGDNEQFF. In DNA form, the CDR3 reads TGTGCCAGCAGAACAGGAGACAATGAGCAGTTCTTC.

The rearrangement links TRBV6-5 to TRBJ2-7; TRBD2 might be the D (5 bases). Germline V CDR1 and CDR2: MNHEY, SVGAGI. Trimming shortened V by 8 bases and J by 2 bases, and 13 bases separated the two germline ends. The CDR3 is 13 amino acids. CDR3 nucleotide sequence: TGTGCCAGCGACGGGAAACCCCCCTACGAGCAGTACTTC. Encoded protein: CASDGKPPYEQYF.

This clone was detected only a few times. Written as DNA, the CDR3 is TGTGCCAGTAAATCGGGGGGGTTCAATAGCAATCAGCCCCAGCATTTT. Translation gives CASKSGGFNSNQPQHF. V and J are TRBV2 and TRBJ1-5, with D possibly being TRBD1 (5 bases). The ends were cut back, 9 bases at V and 0 bases at J, with 18 bases in the middle. Germline-derived CDR1 and CDR2 are SNHLY and FYNNEI. The CDR3 spans 16 residues.

The chain combines TRBV19 with TRBJ1-2; 7 bases map to TRBD1. This CDR3 is built from 15 residues. J gave up 6 bases and V 5 bases, and 12 bases lay outside the gene matches. CDR1 and CDR2 (germline): LNHDA, SQIVND (reference sequence). The CDR3: CASSPDISGGNGYTF. The DNA of the CDR3 is TGTGCCAGTAGTCCAGACATATCAGGGGGAAATGGCTACACCTTC. The whole variable domain, filled in from reference TRBV19 and TRBJ1-2, reads DGGITQSPKYLFRKEGQNVTLSCEQNLNHDAMYWYRQDPGQGLRLIYYSQIVNDFQKGDIAEGYSVSREKKESFPLTVTSAQKNPTAFYLCASSPDISGGNGYTFGSGTRLTVV.

This chain links TRBV24-1 with TRBJ1-5; D is ambiguous. V was trimmed by 5 bases and J by 0 bases, leaving 7 bases between them. Germline V lookup: CDR1 KGHDR, CDR2 SFDVKD. This CDR3 contains 14 residues. Here the CDR3 DNA reads TGTGCCACCAGTGGTTCTTATAGCAATCAGCCCCAGCATTTT. Amino acids: CATSGSYSNQPQHF.

V gene TRBV5-8 combines with J gene TRBJ1-5; D ambiguous. The CDR3 is 14 amino acids. CDR1 is SGHTS, CDR2 YDEGEE, per germline. V lost 0 bases and J 3 bases, leaving 7 bases between the germline ends. CDR3 amino acids: CASSLELNNQPQHF. CDR3 DNA sequence: TGTGCCAGCAGCTTGGAATTAAACAATCAGCCCCAGCATTTT. Filled out from reference TRBV5-8 and TRBJ1-5, the complete variable domain reads EAGVTQSPTHLIKTRGQQATLRCSPISGHTSVYWYQQALGLGLQFLLWYDEGEERNRGNFPPRFSGRQFPNYSSELNVNALELEDSALYLCASSLELNNQPQHFGDGTRLSIL.

The J gene is TRBJ1-2, the V gene TRBV11-2; 12 bases align to TRBD1. The CDR3 runs 15 residues. Trimming at V came to 5 bases and at J to 8 bases, leaving 9 bases not matched to a gene. Germline V gene sequence: CDR1 SGHAT, CDR2 FQNNGV. This chain's CDR3 is CASSRWDRGRPGYTF. CDR3 DNA: TGTGCCAGCAGCCGATGGGACAGGGGGCGCCCCGGCTACACCTTC.

This chain uses TRBV6-1 with TRBJ2-7, with TRBD1 matching 7 bases. Per germline, CDR1 MNHNS and CDR2 SASEGT. The V and J ends lost 2 bases and 2 bases, in that order; junction bases with no gene match: 9. CDR3 size: 16 residues. CDR3 loop: CASSETLTGTTYEQYF. CDR3 in DNA: TGTGCCAGCAGTGAAACCTTGACAGGGACCACCTACGAGCAGTACTTC.

Comments on this clone: A junction boundary mismatches the germline segment, possibly from a read error. The V and J genes are TRBV5-6 and TRBJ2-7; D unclear. CDR3 size: 11 residues. Germline V gene data show CDR1 as SGHDT and CDR2 as YYEEEE. The CDR3 DNA reads TGTGCCAGCAGCTTGAACACATCACCCATGTTC. Its translation: CASSLNTSPMF.

This sequence joins TRBV28 and TRBJ2-7; TRBD2 might be the D (5 bases). The CDR3 is 14 amino acids. With 9 bases removed from V and 3 bases from J, the gap between germline ends came to 18 bases. CDR1 and CDR2 (germline): MDHEN, SYDVKM. The CDR3 is CASQDVGAGYEQYF. CDR3 in DNA: TGTGCCAGTCAGGATGTGGGTGCGGGCTACGAGCAGTACTTC. Looking up the rest from reference TRBV28 and TRBJ2-7 gives the full variable domain: DVKVTQSSRYLVKRTGEKVFLECVQDMDHENMFWYRQDPGLGLRLIYFSYDVKMKEKGDIPEGYSVSREKKERFSLILESASTNQTSMYLCASQDVGAGYEQYFGPGTRLTVT.

The CDR3 here is CASSPGQGFSDEAFF. The CDR3 nucleotides read TGCGCCAGCAGCCCGGGACAGGGATTTTCCGATGAAGCTTTCTTT. The chain employs TRBV5-1 and TRBJ1-1; 9 positions agree with TRBD1. CDR1 is SGHRS and CDR2 is YFSETQ in the germline V gene. Trimming removed 4 bases from V and 7 bases from J; junction bases left unmatched: 11. This CDR3 region has 15 residues.

The chain carries TRBV28 and TRBJ2-2; 8 bases are a match to TRBD1. The CDR3 extends over 19 amino acids. Per the germline V gene, CDR1 is MDHEN and CDR2 is SYDVKM. The V segment lost 4 bases and the J segment 5 bases; nucleotides outside the gene matches: 18. In DNA, the CDR3 is TGTGCCAGCAGTTCACCTCCCGGAACAAAGACAGGGGAGACCGGGGAGCTGTTTTTT. Amino acids: CASSSPPGTKTGETGELFF. The full variable domain, its missing parts supplied by reference TRBV28 and TRBJ2-2, is DVKVTQSSRYLVKRTGEKVFLECVQDMDHENMFWYRQDPGLGLRLIYFSYDVKMKEKGDIPEGYSVSREKKERFSLILESASTNQTSMYLCASSSPPGTKTGETGELFFGEGSRLTVL.

J is TRBJ2-1 and V is TRBV2, with D unresolved. In germline, CDR1 is SNHLY, CDR2 FYNNEI. V dropped 6 bases and J dropped 0 bases, with 9 bases sitting between them. The CDR3 length is 14 residues. The CDR3 region is CASSPTSSYNEQFF. Here the CDR3 DNA reads TGTGCCAGCAGCCCCACGAGCTCCTACAATGAGCAGTTCTTC.

This clone was seen only once. V gene TRBV12-5 combines with J gene TRBJ1-2, with TRBD1 identical over 7 bases. Looked up from germline, CDR1 is LGHNT and CDR2 is FRNRAP. The CDR3 has 18 amino acids. Unmatched junction bases numbered 16, after V lost 6 bases and J lost 0 bases. The CDR3 protein is CASGAGTEVLEANYGYTF. CDR3 nucleotide sequence: TGTGCTAGTGGAGCCGGGACAGAAGTACTAGAAGCTAACTATGGCTACACCTTC.

The gene calls are TRBV7-9 and TRBJ2-7, with D unresolved. The germline V gene encodes CDR1 SEHNR and CDR2 FQNEAQ (reference sequence). The CDR3 runs 12 residues. The V and J ends lost 5 bases and 3 bases respectively, with 8 bases between them. DNA of the CDR3: TGTGCCAGCAGCCCTAGTGGCTACGAGCAGTACTTC. It specifies CASSPSGYEQYF.

The chain employs TRBV5-1 and TRBJ2-5, with D possibly TRBD2 on 6 matching bases. Trimming cost V 2 bases and J 8 bases, with 16 bases left between them. This CDR3 spans 14 amino acids. Germline CDR1 is SGHRS and CDR2 is YFSETQ. CDR3: CASSLNTGVETQYF. The CDR3, as DNA: TGCGCCAGCAGCTTAAACACGGGAGTAGAAACCCAGTACTTC.

This chain links TRBV21-1 with TRBJ1-6. TRBV21-1 is termed a pseudogene. The CDR3 covers 16 residues. The CDR3 nucleotides are TGTGCCAGCAGCAAAGCTAGGAGCTCCTATAATTCACCCCTCCACTTT. It yields the protein CASSKARSSYNSPLHF.